Sequencing of this T cell receptor beta chain was carried out in a study of blood T cell repertoires in COVID-19. As for the study in general: Italy, Spain and the United States were the sources of the convalescent and acute COVID-19 samples. T cells, B-cell-depleted T cells, or PBMCs supplied cDNA or gDNA.

Germline assignment: CDR1 MNHEY and CDR2 SVGEGT. V was clipped by 3 bases and J by 1 base, with 13 bases between them. The CDR3 is 15 amino acids. Authors' analysis steps: Estimation of nucleated cell counts relied on the amplification of reference gene primers. TCRdb keeps only in-frame clones here, not all; method: immunoSEQ multiplex PCR. Clone size and V and J calls were adopted from that table, with D and trimming inferred from the DNA. Seen here are roughly 140,000 clones, over 75% observed once, and the top ten hold approximately 5%. Sequencing used peripheral blood. The rearrangement joins TRBV6-2 or TRBV6-3 to TRBJ2-7; D remains ambiguous. This TCR was recovered from a woman aged 50 to 65 with acute or convalescent COVID-19. CDR3 amino acids: CASSYTANPSYEQYF. The DNA of the CDR3 is TGTGCCAGCAGTTATACCGCGAATCCATCCTACGAGCAGTACTTC.